The 18 T cell receptor beta chains below come from one sample, sequenced in a study of cytomegalovirus exposure and HLA in healthy donors. Primers: 60 Vbeta forward and 13 Jbeta reverse. Generated by immunoSEQ multiplex PCR, the TCRdb table keeps only in-frame clones and is missing some. This specimen shows around 77,000 clones; the ten leading clones hold 12% to 15%. Sequencing was carried out using PBMCs. These receptors originate from a man over 45 in good health and CMV-seropositive.

The gene calls are TRBV6-5 and TRBJ2-1, with 8 nucleotides matching TRBD2. The V gene end was trimmed by 4 bases and the J gene end by 5 bases; junction bases not matched to a gene: 7. Germline V gives CDR1 MNHEY, CDR2 SVGAGI. The length of the CDR3 is 15 residues. CDR3 sequence (DNA): TGTGCCAGCAGTTCATGGACTAGCAAGCACAATGAGCAGTTCTTC. Protein: CASSSWTSKHNEQFF.

The chain combines TRBV7-9 with TRBJ1-2; TRBD1 might be the D (5 bases). Germline-derived CDR1 and CDR2 are SEHNR and FQNEAQ (reference sequence). The CDR3 spans 14 residues. V was cut by 3 bases and J by 3 bases, with 11 bases left in between. The CDR3 loop reads CASSFSQGDYGYTF. DNA of the CDR3: TGTGCCAGCAGCTTTTCGCAGGGCGACTATGGCTACACCTTC.

The chain links TRBV7-9 to TRBJ1-3; no firm D call. The CDR3 loop spans 14 amino acids. V shed 5 bases and J shed 5 bases, with 13 bases lying between them. The germline V gene has CDR1 SEHNR and CDR2 FQNEAQ (reference sequence). CDR3 loop: CASSPAGGRNTIYF. In DNA form, the CDR3 reads TGTGCCAGCAGCCCCGCGGGTGGGAGAAACACCATATATTTT.

The CDR3 is CASSWGTGDTEAFF. The CDR3 nucleotides are TGTGCCAGCAGTTGGGGGACAGGAGACACTGAAGCTTTCTTT. The rearrangement links TRBV9 to TRBJ1-1; 8 nucleotides match TRBD1. CDR1 and CDR2 from the germline V gene are SGDLS and YYNGEE. Germline trimming cut 5 bases from V and 3 bases from J; bases unmatched to any gene: 6. The CDR3 has 14 amino acids.

This rearrangement joins TRBV14 to TRBJ2-7, with D perhaps matching TRBD2 (5 bases). The CDR3 is 14 residues long. V dropped 0 bases and J dropped 5 bases, with 11 bases sitting between them. In germline, CDR1 is SGHDN, CDR2 FVKESK. This CDR3 reads CASSQDLTGDEQYF. The CDR3, as DNA: TGTGCCAGCAGCCAAGATCTGACCGGGGACGAGCAGTACTTC.

The CDR3 nucleotides are TGTGCCAGTAGTAGAACTAGCGGGGAATCTACCGGGGAGCTGTTTTTT. Translation gives CASSRTSGESTGELFF. V is TRBV19 and J is TRBJ2-2; 10 nucleotides line up with TRBD2. Unmatched junction bases numbered 7, after V lost 4 bases and J lost 5 bases. The CDR3 is 16 residues long. Germline loops: CDR1 LNHDA, CDR2 SQIVND (reference sequence).

The V call is TRBV4-1, the J call TRBJ1-2; tentative D call: TRBD1 (5 bases). The CDR3 is made up of 15 amino acids. The V end lost 4 bases, the J end lost 3 bases, and 15 bases lay between the germline ends. The germline V gene encodes CDR1 MGHRA and CDR2 YSYEKL. The CDR3 bases are TGCGCCAGCAGCCCCCCCCCGGGGACTGACTATGGCTACACCTTC. Protein product: CASSPPPGTDYGYTF.

The chain joins TRBV27 to TRBJ2-1, with D tentatively TRBD2 (6 bases). V was cut by 5 bases and J by 10 bases, with 15 bases left in between. Germline loops: CDR1 MNHEY, CDR2 SMNVEV (reference sequence). This CDR3 comprises 13 residues. The CDR3 protein is CASSPQEGREQFF. CDR3 DNA: TGTGCCAGCAGTCCCCAGGAGGGTAGGGAGCAGTTCTTC.

V and J are TRBV5-1 and TRBJ2-6; D possibly corresponds to TRBD1 (5 bases). There are 14 residues in the CDR3. Trimming shortened V by 4 bases and J by 1 base, and 6 bases separated the two germline ends. CDR1 and CDR2 from the germline V gene are SGHRS and YFSETQ. The CDR3 region is CASSKGSGANVLTF. Here the CDR3 DNA reads TGCGCCAGCAGCAAGGGGTCTGGGGCCAACGTCCTGACTTTC.

V gene TRBV28 combines with J gene TRBJ1-4; possibly TRBD1 for D (5 bases). The ends were cut back, 4 bases at V and 8 bases at J, with 17 bases in the middle. The CDR3 loop spans 15 amino acids. Looked up from germline, CDR1 is MDHEN and CDR2 is SYDVKM. The CDR3 nucleotides read TGTGCCAGCAGTTCCTTGGACGGGGGAAGGGAAAAACTGTTTTTT. Translated: CASSSLDGGREKLFF.

The rearrangement links TRBV29-1 to TRBJ1-1, with 8 bases aligning to TRBD1. V dropped 7 bases and J dropped 6; count of bases not matched to a gene: 4. This CDR3 is built from 11 residues. Germline V gene lookup returns CDR1 SQVTM and CDR2 ANQGSEA. The CDR3: CSASTGAEAFF. CDR3 sequence (DNA): TGCAGCGCTTCGACAGGGGCTGAAGCTTTCTTT.

J is TRBJ2-7 and V is TRBV6-1; 10 bases are shared with TRBD2. Germline assignment: CDR1 MNHNS and CDR2 SASEGT. CDR3 length: 13 residues. The V segment lost 9 bases and the J segment 4 bases; nucleotides outside the gene matches: 6. This chain's CDR3 is CASTLAGQYEQYF. CDR3 in DNA: TGTGCCAGTACACTAGCGGGGCAATACGAGCAGTACTTC.

V gene TRBV5-6 combines with J gene TRBJ1-1; 7 bases align to TRBD1. Germline CDR1 reads SGHDT; CDR2 reads YYEEEE. Losses at the gene ends were 6 bases for V and 1 base for J; bases not matched to a gene: 9. The CDR3 extends over 15 amino acids. In DNA form, the CDR3 reads TGTGCCAGCACCTATCCCGACAGGGCGAACACTGAAGCTTTCTTT. This codes for CASTYPDRANTEAFF. Full variable domain (outside the CDR3, taken from reference TRBV5-6 and TRBJ1-1): DAGVTQSPTHLIKTRGQQVTLRCSPKSGHDTVSWYQQALGQGPQFIFQYYEEEERQRGNFPDRFSGHQFPNYSSELNVNALLLGDSALYLCASTYPDRANTEAFFGQGTRLTVV.

V gene TRBV30 combines with J gene TRBJ1-1, with 7 bases identical to TRBD1. Germline CDR1 and CDR2: GTSNPN and SVGIG (reference sequence). The CDR3 is 13 amino acids. Unmatched junction bases numbered 6, after V lost 3 bases and J lost 5 bases. In DNA, the CDR3 is TGTGCCTGGAGCAATAGGGGGCGAACTGAAGCTTTCTTT. It is translated as CAWSNRGRTEAFF.

The chain recombines TRBV5-4 with TRBJ1-2, with D unresolved. Germline V gene sequence: CDR1 SGHNT, CDR2 YYREEE (reference sequence). Deletions cut 0 bases from V and 2 bases from J, with 5 bases between. The CDR3 runs to 13 residues. The CDR3 nucleotides read TGTGCCAGCAGCTTGGATCGGAACTATGGCTACACCTTC. This encodes CASSLDRNYGYTF.

The V call is TRBV10-2, the J call TRBJ1-2; TRBD1 matches 10 bases. V was pared by 6 bases and J by 3 bases, with 7 bases of the junction left unmatched. Germline V CDR1 and CDR2: WSHSY, SAAADI. The CDR3 is 15 residues long. The CDR3 loop is CASRPGGQGDYGYTF. The CDR3 DNA is TGCGCCAGCAGGCCCGGTGGACAGGGGGACTATGGCTACACCTTC.

The chain has TRBV2 and TRBJ1-1; 8 bases fit TRBD1. V was clipped by 1 base and J by 1 base; unmatched bases: 2. Germline CDR1 SNHLY, CDR2 FYNNEI. The CDR3 is 15 amino acids. This CDR3 is CASSEEGQGNTEAFF. DNA for the CDR3: TGTGCCAGCAGTGAAGAAGGACAGGGGAACACTGAAGCTTTCTTT.

The J gene is TRBJ1-1, the V gene TRBV7-9; tentatively, D is TRBD1 (6 bases). Trimming removed 4 bases from V and 10 bases from J, with 19 bases in between. The CDR3 is made up of 14 amino acids. CDR1 is SEHNR, CDR2 FQNEAQ, per germline (reference sequence). The CDR3 nucleotides read TGTGCCAGCAGCTCTCATCCAGGGGCTGCTGCAGCTTTCTTT. This gives the protein CASSSHPGAAAAFF.